Shown below are 31 T cell receptor beta chains from a single sample sequenced in a study of CD8+CD57+ T cells in acquired aplastic anemia. TCR beta VDJ and CDR3 were profiled, and genomic DNA was the template. TCRdb reprocessed the reads via MiXCR and lists one record per CDR3 protein. The table includes approximately 98,000 distinct CDR3 sequences, about half detected once. The sample taken for sequencing was sorted CD4+, CD8+, or CD8+CD57+ T cells (not recorded which) from PBMCs. Every receptor here comes from a human donor in good health, serving as a control.

This clonotype showed up just a few times. V and J are TRBV4-3 and TRBJ1-2, with a tentative D call TRBD1 (5 bases). This CDR3 region has 14 residues. Germline-derived CDR1 and CDR2 are LGHNA and YSLEER. With 1 base removed from V and 8 bases from J, the gap between germline ends came to 14 bases. CDR3 nucleotides: TGCGCCAGCAGCCAAGTGATCGCAGGGAGAGGCTACACCTTC. It is translated as CASSQVIAGRGYTF.

Comments on this clonotype: A much larger clone lies a single base off, so this may be a read error. V gene TRBV4-1 combines with J gene TRBJ2-4; D tentatively reads TRBD1 or TRBD2 (6 bases each). CDR3 length equals 14 residues. The V gene's germline CDR1 is MGHRA and CDR2 YSYEKL. Here the CDR3 reads CARSQGGFENIQYF. The CDR3 DNA reads as TGCGCCAGAAGCCAAGGGGGGTTTGAAAACATTCAGTACTTC.

This sequence joins TRBV6-2 or TRBV6-3 and TRBJ1-1, with D maybe TRBD1 (5 bases). CDR3 length equals 14 residues. The germline V and J ends were trimmed by 4 bases and 1 base, with 10 bases remaining between them. Germline CDR1 is MNHEY and CDR2 is SVGEGT. In DNA, the CDR3 is TGTGCCAGCAGTTGGGGGGTGAGGAACACTGAAGCTTTCTTT. As protein: CASSWGVRNTEAFF.

The V call is TRBV2, the J call TRBJ1-4, with D hard to call. The length of the CDR3 is 13 residues. V was pared by 4 bases and J by 6 bases, with 9 bases between. The germline CDR1 and CDR2 sequences are SNHLY and FYNNEI. The CDR3, as DNA: TGTGCCAGCAGTGCGGGGAGTTATGAAAAACTGTTTTTT. It yields the protein CASSAGSYEKLFF.

V gene TRBV19 combines with J gene TRBJ1-5; 7 bases fit TRBD1. CDR1 LNHDA and CDR2 SQIVND come from the germline V gene (reference sequence). This CDR3 comprises 15 residues. Trimming at V came to 5 bases and at J to 5 bases, leaving 9 bases not matched to a gene. The CDR3 loop is CASSLNRGGDQPQHF. DNA for the CDR3: TGTGCCAGTAGTCTTAACAGGGGCGGGGATCAGCCCCAGCATTTT.

The V call is TRBV24-1, the J call TRBJ2-1; 9 bases are a match to TRBD1. V lost 4 bases to trimming and J lost 9 bases; unmatched junction nucleotides: 6. The CDR3 loop spans 14 amino acids. Germline V lookup: CDR1 KGHDR, CDR2 SFDVKD. CDR3 sequence: CATSDRTGVGEQFF. The CDR3 bases are TGTGCCACCAGTGACCGGACAGGGGTCGGTGAGCAGTTCTTC.

The chain carries TRBV25-1 and TRBJ2-7, with 7 bases lining up with TRBD1. The germline CDR1 and CDR2 sequences are MGHDK and SYGVNS. The ends lost 5 bases at V and 1 base at J; junction bases unmatched: 11. The CDR3 contains 16 residues. The CDR3 is CASSSPRQGLSYEQYF. The DNA of the CDR3 is TGTGCCAGCAGTTCCCCCCGACAGGGTCTATCCTACGAGCAGTACTTC.

The chain has TRBV10-3 and TRBJ2-7; D gene ambiguous. Germline V lookup: CDR1 ENHRY, CDR2 SYGVKD. Trimming shortened V by 5 bases and J by 2 bases, and 10 bases separated the two germline ends. This CDR3 has 13 amino acids. The CDR3 bases are TGTGCCATCAGTACCACACGAACCTACGAGCAGTACTTC. Translated, it gives CAISTTRTYEQYF.

This chain connects TRBV7-2 to TRBJ2-5; D call uncertain. This CDR3 contains 12 residues. Germline lookup yields CDR1 SGHTA and CDR2 FQGNSA. Trimming pared 6 bases from V and 2 bases from J, leaving 7 bases between. This CDR3 is CASSRQQETQYF. CDR3 coding DNA: TGTGCCAGCAGTAGGCAGCAAGAGACCCAGTACTTC.

V usage is TRBV15 and J usage is TRBJ1-5; D is perhaps TRBD1 (6 bases). The CDR3 contains 15 residues. Germline V gives CDR1 LNHNV, CDR2 YYDKDF (reference sequence). Between the trimmed V and J ends, which lost 1 base and 7 bases, there was a span of 14 bases. The CDR3 sequence is CATSRVGGRWQPQHF. In DNA, the CDR3 is TGTGCCACCAGCAGAGTTGGGGGGCGTTGGCAGCCCCAGCATTTT.

In this sample, this clonotype turned up many times. V usage is TRBV15 and J usage is TRBJ2-5; D gene uncertain. The CDR3 totals 14 residues. Trimming removed 1 base at V and 0 bases at J, with 6 bases between. Germline V gives CDR1 LNHNV, CDR2 YYDKDF (reference sequence). The CDR3 is CATSRGSDQETQYF. Here the CDR3 DNA reads TGTGCCACCAGCAGAGGGTCAGACCAAGAGACCCAGTACTTC.

The chain carries TRBV10-3 and TRBJ1-6; D is uncertain. V shed 6 bases and J shed 8 bases, with 14 bases lying between them. The germline gives CDR1 ENHRY, CDR2 SYGVKD. The CDR3 runs to 14 residues. The CDR3 DNA reads TGTGCCATCAGCCCTACCTCGCTAGATTCACCCCTCCACTTT. Translation: CAISPTSLDSPLHF.

This chain uses TRBV9 with TRBJ2-7; D is perhaps TRBD2 (5 bases). Trimming stripped 4 bases from V and 2 bases from J, with 16 bases between. The length of the CDR3 is 15 residues. Germline CDR1 and CDR2: SGDLS and YYNGEE. CDR3 sequence (DNA): TGTGCCAGCAGCCCCACTGAGGGCCCTACCTACGAGCAGTACTTC. This gives the protein CASSPTEGPTYEQYF.

This clonotype has just one count. The V and J genes are TRBV2 and TRBJ2-2; 10 bases agree with TRBD2. V trimming: 7 bases; J trimming: 6 bases; junction bases outside the gene matches: 8. Germline lookup yields CDR1 SNHLY and CDR2 FYNNEI. This CDR3 comprises 15 residues. CDR3 in amino acids: CASIEERGGAGELFF. The CDR3 nucleotides are TGTGCCAGCATAGAGGAGCGGGGGGGCGCCGGGGAGCTGTTTTTT.

This clonotype was observed a handful of times. The rearrangement uses TRBV5-5 and TRBJ2-7, with a weak D call TRBD1 (5 bases). This CDR3 has 14 residues. In germline, CDR1 is SGHKS, CDR2 YYEKEE (reference sequence). Between the trimmed V and J ends, which lost 2 bases and 6 bases, there was a span of 15 bases. The CDR3, as DNA: TGTGCCAGCAGCTTTGGGGCCCTCCTGGGCGAGCAGTACTTC. This codes for CASSFGALLGEQYF. Based on the CDR3 plus reference TRBV5-5 and TRBJ2-7, the full variable domain is DAGVTQSPTHLIKTRGQQVTLRCSPISGHKSVSWYQQVLGQGPQFIFQYYEKEERGRGNFPDRFSARQFPNYSSELNVNALLLGDSALYLCASSFGALLGEQYFGPGTRLTVT.

J is TRBJ2-3 and V is TRBV25-1; 11 bases align to TRBD2. Per the germline V gene, CDR1 is MGHDK and CDR2 is SYGVNS. Losses at the gene ends were 4 bases for V and 7 bases for J; bases not matched to a gene: 10. This CDR3 region has 16 residues. The CDR3 sequence is CASSGQDSGRGYTQYF. Here the CDR3 DNA reads TGTGCCAGCAGTGGACAAGATAGCGGGAGGGGGTATACGCAGTATTTT.

The V and J genes are TRBV29-1 and TRBJ2-7, with D tentatively TRBD1 or TRBD2 (5 bases each). V gave up 7 bases and J gave up 5 bases, with 12 bases separating them. This CDR3 is built from 11 residues. Looked up from germline, CDR1 is SQVTM and CDR2 is ANQGSEA. For the CDR3, the DNA is TGCAGCGCCGGGACCGCCAACGAGCAGTACTTC. As protein: CSAGTANEQYF.

V is TRBV10-3 and J is TRBJ2-7; 7 bases agree with TRBD1. Germline lookup yields CDR1 ENHRY and CDR2 SYGVKD. This CDR3 region has 12 residues. V lost 10 bases, J lost 4 bases, and 7 bases stayed unmatched. The CDR3 sequence is CATRQGVYEQYF. In nucleotides, the CDR3 is TGTGCCACCCGACAGGGAGTATACGAGCAGTACTTC.

This clonotype showed up many times. This chain links TRBV9 with TRBJ2-5; D gene ambiguous. Trimming left V 0 bases short and J 0 bases short, with 6 bases between. CDR1 is SGDLS and CDR2 is YYNGEE in the germline V gene. The CDR3 is 14 residues long. The DNA of the CDR3 is TGTGCCAGCAGCGTAGAGGGCAACCAAGAGACCCAGTACTTC. This encodes CASSVEGNQETQYF.

The rearrangement joins TRBV7-8 to TRBJ1-2; D unclear. CDR1 is SGHVS, CDR2 FQNEAQ, per germline. The V end lost 5 bases, the J end lost 4 bases, and 8 bases lay between the germline ends. The CDR3 runs 12 residues. The CDR3 loop is CASSHERYGYTF. The CDR3 nucleotides read TGTGCCAGCAGCCACGAACGCTATGGCTACACCTTC.

This rearrangement joins TRBV24-1 to TRBJ1-3, with 9 bases fitting TRBD1. V lost 3 bases, J lost 2 bases, and 1 base stayed unmatched. This CDR3 spans 15 amino acids. Germline-derived CDR1 and CDR2 are KGHDR and SFDVKD. For the CDR3, the DNA is TGTGCCACCAGTGATCGACAGGGGGCTGGAAACACCATATATTTT. As protein: CATSDRQGAGNTIYF.

This clonotype was detected only a few times. The chain couples TRBV7-9 to TRBJ1-1; D perhaps matches TRBD1 (5 bases). The CDR3 extends over 14 amino acids. CDR1 and CDR2 from the germline V gene are SEHNR and FQNEAQ (reference sequence). V was trimmed by 0 bases and J by 4 bases, leaving 9 bases between them. The CDR3 sequence is CASSLAMGLTEAFF. The CDR3 DNA follows: TGTGCCAGCAGCTTAGCGATGGGGCTCACTGAAGCTTTCTTT.

Ten or more counts support this clonotype. The chain has TRBV9 and TRBJ1-3; possible D gene TRBD1, 6 bases. The length of the CDR3 is 16 residues. The germline V and J ends were trimmed by 3 bases and 2 bases, with 15 bases remaining between them. CDR1 SGDLS and CDR2 YYNGEE come from the germline V gene. The CDR3 DNA is TGTGCCAGCAGCGCACCAGGGGATTTTACTGGAAACACCATATATTTT. Its translation is CASSAPGDFTGNTIYF.

This rearrangement joins TRBV7-2 to TRBJ1-3; tentatively, D is TRBD1 (5 bases). This CDR3 spans 13 amino acids. Trimming left V 5 bases short and J 10 bases short, with 15 bases between. The V gene's germline CDR1 is SGHTA and CDR2 FQGNSA. CDR3 DNA: TGTGCCAGCAGCCCCTCGGGGGGTAGGACCATATATTTT. This sequence encodes CASSPSGGRTIYF.

There are many counts of this clonotype. The chain uses TRBV27 and TRBJ2-1; D is ambiguous. This CDR3 is 14 amino acids long. Trimming shortened V by 2 bases and J by 4 bases, and 9 bases separated the two germline ends. Germline V gene data show CDR1 as MNHEY and CDR2 as SMNVEV (reference sequence). CDR3 nucleotide sequence: TGTGCCAGCAGTTTAACAGACCCATACAATGAGCAGTTCTTC. Translating gives CASSLTDPYNEQFF.

The chain uses TRBV7-6 and TRBJ2-1; 7 bases map to TRBD2. The CDR3 is 15 residues long. In germline, CDR1 is SGHVS, CDR2 FNYEAQ. After removal of 1 base from V and 10 bases from J, the junction contained 10 bases not matched to a gene. CDR3 DNA: TGTGCCAGCAGCTTAGAGGCTAGCGGATCACCGGAGCAGTTCTTC. Encoded protein: CASSLEASGSPEQFF.

In this sample, this clonotype turned up many times. The chain combines TRBV9 with TRBJ2-2; weak D call: TRBD1 (6 bases). Germline values: CDR1 SGDLS, CDR2 YYNGEE. CDR3 length equals 17 residues. V lost 0 bases and J lost 5, with 17 bases in between. The CDR3 protein is CASSVVQGLSSTGELFF. CDR3 coding DNA: TGTGCCAGCAGCGTAGTTCAGGGGCTCAGCTCAACCGGGGAGCTGTTTTTT.

Worth noting for this clonotype: This clone may be a read error of a much larger clone one base away. It is likely a read error, because the conserved phenylalanine at the end of the CDR3 is missing. The rearrangement uses TRBV2 and TRBJ1-6; D is uncertain. The CDR3 loop spans 20 amino acids. In germline, CDR1 is SNHLY, CDR2 FYNNEI. Trimming pared 4 bases from V and 2 bases from J, leaving 24 bases between. The CDR3 loop reads CASSGAWETWGSPYNSPLHS. The CDR3 nucleotides read TGTGCCAGCAGTGGAGCTTGGGAGACTTGGGGTAGCCCCTATAATTCACCCCTCCACTCT.

In its sample, this clonotype was seen many times. The V call is TRBV10-3, the J call TRBJ2-3; 11 bases are shared with TRBD2. This CDR3 is built from 17 residues. CDR1 is ENHRY, CDR2 SYGVKD, per germline. Unmatched junction bases numbered 11, after V lost 3 bases and J lost 6 bases. The CDR3 DNA reads TGTGCCATCAGTGATTCTAGCGGGGGGCCACGCCCCGATACGCAGTATTTT. This gives the protein CAISDSSGGPRPDTQYF.

This clonotype occurred a few times. The gene calls are TRBV19 and TRBJ1-2; D might be TRBD1 (6 bases). Germline V gene lookup returns CDR1 LNHDA and CDR2 SQIVND (reference sequence). Trimming stripped 5 bases from V and 2 bases from J, with 15 bases between. This CDR3 region has 15 residues. Here the CDR3 DNA reads TGTGCCAGTAGTGACACAGGGTTAAGGAACTATGGCTACACCTTC. This sequence encodes CASSDTGLRNYGYTF.

The chain uses TRBV5-6 and TRBJ2-5; D is perhaps TRBD1 or TRBD2 (6 bases each). CDR3 size: 15 residues. CDR1 is SGHDT, CDR2 YYEEEE, per germline. Trimming pared 0 bases from V and 3 bases from J, leaving 12 bases between. CDR3 in DNA: TGTGCCAGCAGCTTGGGTGGGGGGCAGGAAGAGACCCAGTACTTC. This translates into CASSLGGGQEETQYF.